One TCR beta chain is described in this entry. The sample is drawn from a study of shared T cell receptors in the human thymus. Germline V gene data show CDR1 as SGHDN and CDR2 as FVKESK. The J segment lost 0 bases and the V segment lost 3 bases, leaving 12 bases of the junction unmatched. This CDR3 has 18 amino acids. The method was immunoSEQ multiplex PCR; TCRdb's version includes in-frame clones alone and lacks a portion of them. The sample holds roughly 550,000 clones, approximately 78% seen once. These data are also associated with another study on human thymus T cells. That work contributes: Corrective surgery for congenital heart defects was being performed on the healthy Finnish infants who were the donors. It was from resections taken during corrective heart surgery that the thymus tissue came. Usage of V and J genes appeared biased in thymic and blood repertoires.

The chain couples TRBV14 to TRBJ1-1; 8 bases are a match to TRBD1. Specimen: thymocytes. The TCR originated in a boy in the first two years of life with a congenital heart defect. CDR3 coding DNA: TGTGCCAGCAGCCAGATTCCAGACAGGGGTGATGTGAACACTGAAGCTTTCTTT. Residues: CASSQIPDRGDVNTEAFF.